This T cell receptor beta chain was retrieved from a study of CD8+CD57+ T cells in acquired aplastic anemia. Overall study context: Sorted cells (CD4+ and CD8+) yielded DNA amounts that averaged about 3.4 ug.

Profiles of TCR beta VDJ and CDR3 were generated from a genomic DNA template. MiXCR, run by TCRdb on the reads, gives a single entry per CDR3 protein. The sample shows 150,000 to 200,000 distinct CDR3 sequences, 64% of them seen only once. This clonotype was found many times. The TCR comes from a human donor with severe aplastic anemia or a healthy control (not recorded which). Sequencing input: sorted CD4+, CD8+, or CD8+CD57+ T cells (not recorded which) from PBMCs.

The CDR3 DNA is TGTGCCAGCAGTGAGTGGGCAGGAGGGAATCAGCCCCAGCATTTT. It specifies CASSEWAGGNQPQHF. The genes are TRBV2 and TRBJ1-5; D call uncertain. This CDR3 has 15 residues. The V and J ends lost 3 bases and 4 bases respectively, with 13 bases between them. CDR1 is SNHLY, CDR2 FYNNEI, per germline. Filled out from reference TRBV2 and TRBJ1-5, the complete variable domain reads EPEVTQTPSHQVTQMGQEVILRCVPISNHLYFYWYRQILGQKVEFLVSFYNNEISEKSEIFDDQFSVERPDGSNFTLKIRSTKLEDSAMYFCASSEWAGGNQPQHFGDGTRLSIL.